This T cell receptor (beta chain) is drawn from a study of blood T cell repertoires in COVID-19. The assay was immunoSEQ multiplex PCR, and TCRdb's table has in-frame clones only and misses some. The data contain 200,000 to 300,000 clones, roughly 81% of them singletons. The CDR3 covers 15 residues. Germline V gene lookup returns CDR1 MNHEY and CDR2 SMNVEV (reference sequence). J gave up 10 bases and V 6 bases, and 15 bases lay outside the gene matches. The clonotype originates from a woman at least 80 years old with COVID-19, enrolled during active disease. The rearrangement uses TRBV27 and TRBJ2-3; 8 bases are shared with TRBD1. Sequenced material: peripheral blood. As DNA, the CDR3 is TGTGCCAGCAGGAATCTCAGGGGGCAACAACGCCCGCAGTATTTT. As protein: CASRNLRGQQRPQYF.